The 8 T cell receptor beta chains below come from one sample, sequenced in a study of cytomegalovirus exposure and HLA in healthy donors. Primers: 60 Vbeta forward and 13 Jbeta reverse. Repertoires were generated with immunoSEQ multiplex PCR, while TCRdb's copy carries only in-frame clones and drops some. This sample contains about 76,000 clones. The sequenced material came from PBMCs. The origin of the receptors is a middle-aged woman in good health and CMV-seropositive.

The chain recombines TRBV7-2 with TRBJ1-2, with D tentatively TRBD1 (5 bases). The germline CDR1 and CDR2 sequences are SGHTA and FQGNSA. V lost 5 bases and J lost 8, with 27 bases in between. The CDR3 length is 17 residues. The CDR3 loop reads CASSRGGTGALGGGYTF. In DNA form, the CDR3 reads TGTGCCAGCAGCCGGGGCGGCACAGGAGCCTTGGGGGGGGGCTACACCTTC.

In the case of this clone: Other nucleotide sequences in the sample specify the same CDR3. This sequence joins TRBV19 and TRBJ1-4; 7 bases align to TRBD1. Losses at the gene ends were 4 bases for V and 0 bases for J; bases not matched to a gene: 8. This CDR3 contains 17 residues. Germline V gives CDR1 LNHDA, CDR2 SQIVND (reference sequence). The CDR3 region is CASSTRGDSTTNEKLFF. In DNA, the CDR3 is TGTGCCAGTAGTACCCGAGGGGACAGCACAACTAATGAAAAACTGTTTTTT.

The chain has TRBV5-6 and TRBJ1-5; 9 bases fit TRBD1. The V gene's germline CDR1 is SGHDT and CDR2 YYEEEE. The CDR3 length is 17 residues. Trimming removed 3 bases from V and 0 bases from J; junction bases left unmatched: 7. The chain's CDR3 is CASSSGQGYYSNQPQHF. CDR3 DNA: TGTGCCAGCAGCTCGGGACAGGGCTATTATAGCAATCAGCCCCAGCATTTT.

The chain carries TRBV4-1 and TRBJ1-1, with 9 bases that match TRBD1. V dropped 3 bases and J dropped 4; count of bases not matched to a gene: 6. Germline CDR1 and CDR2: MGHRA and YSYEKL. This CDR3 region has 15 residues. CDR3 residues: CASSQSRQGGTEAFF. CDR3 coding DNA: TGCGCCAGCAGCCAGTCGAGACAGGGGGGCACTGAAGCTTTCTTT.

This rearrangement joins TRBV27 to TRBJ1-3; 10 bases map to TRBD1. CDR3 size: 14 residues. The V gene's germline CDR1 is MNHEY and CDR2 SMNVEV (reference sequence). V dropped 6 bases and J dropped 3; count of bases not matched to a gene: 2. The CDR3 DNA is TGTGCCAGCAGCCGGACAGGGGGTGGAAACACCATATATTTT. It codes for CASSRTGGGNTIYF.

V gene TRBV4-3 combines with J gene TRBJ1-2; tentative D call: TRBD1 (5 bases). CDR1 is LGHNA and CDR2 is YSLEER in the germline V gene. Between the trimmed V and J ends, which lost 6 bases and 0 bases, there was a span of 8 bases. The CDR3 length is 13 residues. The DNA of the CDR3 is TGCGCCAGCAGAGGAGGGGCTAACTATGGCTACACCTTC. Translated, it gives CASRGGANYGYTF.

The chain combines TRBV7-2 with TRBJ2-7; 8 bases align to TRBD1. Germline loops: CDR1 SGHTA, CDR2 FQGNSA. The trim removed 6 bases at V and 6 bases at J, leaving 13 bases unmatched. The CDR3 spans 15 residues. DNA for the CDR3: TGTGCCAGCAGGGCTGACAGGGGAGAGATTCTCGAGCAGTACTTC. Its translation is CASRADRGEILEQYF.

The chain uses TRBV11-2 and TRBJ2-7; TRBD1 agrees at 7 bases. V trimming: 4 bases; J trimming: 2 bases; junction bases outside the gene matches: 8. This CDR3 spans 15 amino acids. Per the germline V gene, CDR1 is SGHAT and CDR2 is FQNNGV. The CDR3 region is CASSSPTGRTYEQYF. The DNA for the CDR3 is TGTGCCAGCAGCTCGCCGACAGGGAGAACCTACGAGCAGTACTTC.